This record covers a single T cell receptor (beta chain). The antigen is not known. These data belong to a study of cytotoxic CD8 clonotypes in ibrutinib-treated CLL. Looking at the study overall: Across the patients, roughly ten were relapsed/refractory, under 16 treatment-naive and around 18 IGHV unmutated. There were, on average, approximately 250,000 productive templates and approximately 94,000 productive rearrangements per sample. Study-wide results and caveats: In comparison with age-matched healthy donors, baseline clonality was higher and tracked circulating CD8+ T-cell counts.

Sequencing was performed with immunoSEQ multiplex PCR; in TCRdb, only in-frame clones are kept and a portion is missing. The table has 40,000 to 55,000 clones, over 65% seen once. Roughly 1.9 micrograms of genomic DNA from cryopreserved PBMCs went into TCR beta libraries. This sequence was found in a human donor with chronic lymphocytic leukemia. Here the sequenced sample was PBMCs, taken after 24 months of ibrutinib treatment.

DNA of the CDR3: TGTGCCAGCAGTACCCTTGACAGGTTGAACACTGAAGCTTTCTTT. Amino acid sequence: CASSTLDRLNTEAFF. V is TRBV2 and J is TRBJ1-1; tentative D call: TRBD1 (6 bases). This CDR3 has 15 residues. Trimming removed 5 bases from V and 0 bases from J, with 13 bases in between. Germline V gene sequence: CDR1 SNHLY, CDR2 FYNNEI.